The 28 T cell receptor beta chains listed next were all sequenced from one sample in a study of shared clonotypes between healthy human individuals. Method: immunoSEQ multiplex PCR; TCRdb's copy keeps in-frame clones and lacks some. The sample records millions of clones, 93% being singletons. Sequencing input: naive CD4+ T cells from PBMCs. Noted subset: CD45RA+ positively selected. The receptors here all came from a man aged 18 to 29 in good health. Some clones in this sample may be carry-over from other donors' samples.

The chain uses TRBV7-3 and TRBJ2-5, with D hard to call. Trimming took 2 bases from V and 5 from J, leaving 15 bases between them. Per the germline V gene, CDR1 is SGHTA and CDR2 is FQGTGA. The CDR3 has 15 amino acids. CDR3 DNA: TGTGCCAGCAGCTTATTTGGAGCTCCCCAGGAGACCCAGTACTTC. Its translation: CASSLFGAPQETQYF.

The rearrangement uses TRBV5-4 and TRBJ2-1; TRBD2 aligns across 10 bases. The CDR3 runs 16 residues. The germline V gene encodes CDR1 SGHNT and CDR2 YYREEE (reference sequence). The V gene end was trimmed by 3 bases and the J gene end by 0 bases; junction bases not matched to a gene: 3. For the CDR3, the DNA is TGTGCCAGCAGCTCGCCTAGCGGGAGCTCCTACAATGAGCAGTTCTTC. Translation: CASSSPSGSSYNEQFF. Supplemented by reference TRBV5-4 and TRBJ2-1, the full variable domain reads ETGVTQSPTHLIKTRGQQVTLRCSSQSGHNTVSWYQQALGQGPQFIFQYYREEENGRGNFPPRFSGLQFPNYSSELNVNALELDDSALYLCASSSPSGSSYNEQFFGPGTRLTVL.

About this clone: Additional DNA sequences in this sample encode the identical CDR3. The chain is built from TRBV6-5 and TRBJ1-1, with D tentatively TRBD1 (5 bases). The CDR3 has 13 residues. CDR1 is MNHEY, CDR2 SVGAGI, per germline. Trimming removed 0 bases from V and 5 bases from J, with 7 bases in between. This CDR3 reads CASSYSRGTEAFF. The CDR3 DNA follows: TGTGCCAGCAGTTACTCTAGGGGAACTGAAGCTTTCTTT.

This CDR3 reads CASSSLRVATNEKLFF. CDR3 in DNA: TGTGCCAGCAGTTCCCTTCGGGTTGCAACTAATGAAAAACTGTTTTTT. This chain joins TRBV25-1 and TRBJ1-4, with D unresolved. The CDR3 covers 16 residues. Trimming shortened V by 5 bases and J by 0 bases, and 13 bases separated the two germline ends. Germline CDR1 MGHDK, CDR2 SYGVNS.

This chain uses TRBV4-2 with TRBJ2-4; D is undetermined. Trimming took off 4 bases at V and 0 bases at J, with 13 bases between the two ends. The CDR3 extends over 16 amino acids. Germline-derived CDR1 and CDR2 are LGHNA and YNFKEQ. The chain's CDR3 is CASSRGELLAKNIQYF. The CDR3 DNA reads as TGTGCCAGCAGCCGAGGAGAATTACTAGCCAAAAACATTCAGTACTTC.

This clone was recorded once. The J gene is TRBJ2-5, the V gene TRBV18; D might be TRBD1 or TRBD2, each matching 5 bases. Germline assignment: CDR1 KGHSH and CDR2 LQKENI. V lost 0 bases and J 5 bases, leaving 10 bases between the germline ends. The CDR3 is 14 residues long. The CDR3 loop reads CASSPPGVRETQYF. The CDR3 DNA follows: TGTGCCAGCTCACCACCGGGGGTCCGGGAGACCCAGTACTTC.

The chain joins TRBV7-3 to TRBJ1-1; no clear D. The CDR3 consists of 13 residues. Trimming removed 6 bases at V and 1 base at J, with 9 bases between. Germline V gene sequence: CDR1 SGHTA, CDR2 FQGTGA. In DNA form, the CDR3 reads TGTGCCAGCAGACTACACACGAACACTGAAGCTTTCTTT. Translation: CASRLHTNTEAFF.

The V and J genes are TRBV28 and TRBJ2-1; the D is unclear. The CDR3 spans 16 residues. Germline V gene sequence: CDR1 MDHEN, CDR2 SYDVKM. The germline V and J ends were trimmed by 4 bases and 0 bases, with 13 bases remaining between them. CDR3 DNA: TGTGCCAGCAGTTCCACAGACCCGAGCTCCTACAATGAGCAGTTCTTC. This sequence encodes CASSSTDPSSYNEQFF. The complete variable domain, with remaining parts taken from reference TRBV28 and TRBJ2-1, reads DVKVTQSSRYLVKRTGEKVFLECVQDMDHENMFWYRQDPGLGLRLIYFSYDVKMKEKGDIPEGYSVSREKKERFSLILESASTNQTSMYLCASSSTDPSSYNEQFFGPGTRLTVL.

This chain connects TRBV5-6 to TRBJ2-3; D perhaps matches TRBD2 (6 bases). The CDR3 spans 16 residues. Germline V gene lookup returns CDR1 SGHDT and CDR2 YYEEEE. V was shortened by 0 bases and J by 2 bases, with 13 bases between the two germline ends. Here the CDR3 reads CASSLVGGVNTDTQYF. In DNA form, the CDR3 reads TGTGCCAGCAGCTTGGTTGGAGGGGTTAACACAGATACGCAGTATTTT.

This chain links TRBV9 with TRBJ2-7; D unresolved. The length of the CDR3 is 13 residues. V dropped 0 bases and J dropped 4 bases, with 8 bases sitting between them. Per the germline V gene, CDR1 is SGDLS and CDR2 is YYNGEE. The chain's CDR3 is CASSVGLQYEQYF. CDR3 DNA: TGTGCCAGCAGCGTAGGACTCCAATACGAGCAGTACTTC.

The chain combines TRBV6-5 with TRBJ2-5, with D unresolved. V lost 6 bases and J 4 bases, leaving 9 bases between the germline ends. Germline-derived CDR1 and CDR2 are MNHEY and SVGAGI. The CDR3 extends over 12 amino acids. In DNA, the CDR3 is TGTGCCAGCAGAACACGAAGAGAGACCCAGTACTTC. Residues: CASRTRRETQYF.

V gene TRBV28 combines with J gene TRBJ1-2; TRBD1 matches 9 bases. Trimming removed 2 bases from V and 4 bases from J; junction bases left unmatched: 5. The CDR3 extends over 15 amino acids. Germline values: CDR1 MDHEN, CDR2 SYDVKM. DNA of the CDR3: TGTGCCAGCAGTTTAGCGGGGACAGGGATCTATGGCTACACCTTC. Translated, it gives CASSLAGTGIYGYTF.

The V call is TRBV18, the J call TRBJ1-1; D is possibly TRBD1 (6 bases). The CDR3 has 14 residues. Germline assignment: CDR1 KGHSH and CDR2 LQKENI. V gave up 8 bases and J gave up 1 base, with 14 bases separating them. CDR3 sequence (DNA): TGTGCCAGCACGTCCGGACAGAGGAACACTGAAGCTTTCTTT. Its translation is CASTSGQRNTEAFF.

This chain uses TRBV28 with TRBJ2-4; weak D call: TRBD2 (6 bases). The CDR3 runs to 15 residues. Trimming took off 2 bases at V and 4 bases at J, with 12 bases between the two ends. The V gene's germline CDR1 is MDHEN and CDR2 SYDVKM. The CDR3 DNA follows: TGTGCCAGCAGTTTAGGGGGGTATTCAAAAAACATTCAGTACTTC. This gives the protein CASSLGGYSKNIQYF.

J is TRBJ1-2 and V is TRBV19; no firm D call. The CDR3 loop spans 13 amino acids. The germline V gene has CDR1 LNHDA and CDR2 SQIVND (reference sequence). V was pared by 10 bases and J by 1 base, with 13 bases between. The CDR3 region has the DNA TGTGCCACCAAGTCTGACGTTAACTATGGCTACACCTTC. Its protein is CATKSDVNYGYTF. Drawing the rest from reference TRBV19 and TRBJ1-2, the complete variable domain is DGGITQSPKYLFRKEGQNVTLSCEQNLNHDAMYWYRQDPGQGLRLIYYSQIVNDFQKGDIAEGYSVSREKKESFPLTVTSAQKNPTAFYLCATKSDVNYGYTFGSGTRLTVV.

This clone was recorded only once. CDR3 DNA: TGCGCCAGCAGCCAAGCTCCGATGAGAACCCTGGGGAACTATAATTCACCCCTCCACTTT. Protein sequence: CASSQAPMRTLGNYNSPLHF. The chain is built from TRBV4-3 and TRBJ1-6; D uncertain. Trimming stripped 1 base from V and 3 bases from J, with 22 bases between. This CDR3 spans 20 amino acids. Per germline, CDR1 LGHNA and CDR2 YSLEER.

The chain recombines TRBV18 with TRBJ2-6; the D gene is possibly TRBD1 (5 bases). The germline CDR1 and CDR2 sequences are KGHSH and LQKENI. The CDR3 covers 15 residues. The germline V and J ends were trimmed by 3 bases and 8 bases, with 14 bases remaining between them. CDR3 sequence (DNA): TGTGCCAGCTCACCGCGGACAATCGACACCAACGTCCTGACTTTC. Translation: CASSPRTIDTNVLTF.

The genes are TRBV5-1 and TRBJ2-5; TRBD1 might be the D (6 bases). Germline V CDR1 and CDR2: SGHRS, YFSETQ. CDR3 size: 13 residues. The ends were cut back, 4 bases at V and 5 bases at J, with 12 bases in the middle. Here the CDR3 reads CASSQTGFETQYF. CDR3 nucleotides: TGCGCCAGCAGCCAAACAGGGTTTGAGACCCAGTACTTC.

The chain couples TRBV18 to TRBJ2-7; D gene unclear. Per the germline V gene, CDR1 is KGHSH and CDR2 is LQKENI. CDR3 length equals 15 residues. Trimming pared 0 bases from V and 3 bases from J, leaving 12 bases between. The CDR3, as DNA: TGTGCCAGCTCACCACCGGGGAAGGAAAGCTACGAGCAGTACTTC. As protein: CASSPPGKESYEQYF.

CDR3 sequence reads: CATRGTGELFF. CDR3 nucleotide sequence: TGTGCCACCAGGGGGACCGGGGAGCTGTTTTTT. The genes are TRBV27 and TRBJ2-2; 7 nucleotides match TRBD1. CDR1 and CDR2 from the germline V gene are MNHEY and SMNVEV (reference sequence). The V segment lost 10 bases and the J segment 5 bases; nucleotides outside the gene matches: 1. The CDR3 is 11 residues long.

The chain uses TRBV21-1 and TRBJ2-7; the D segment call TRBD1 is taken from the table without a DNA check. TRBV21-1 constitutes a pseudogene. CDR3 length equals 15 residues. CDR3 amino acids: CASSKAGRQGGEQYF. The DNA for the CDR3 is TGTGCCAGCAGCAAAGCTGGGCGGCAGGGGGGTGAGCAGTACTTC.

J is TRBJ1-1 and V is TRBV6-5; 8 bases fit TRBD1. Germline V gene data show CDR1 as MNHEY and CDR2 as SVGAGI. V lost 6 bases, J lost 5 bases, and 8 bases stayed unmatched. The CDR3 consists of 14 residues. Written as DNA, the CDR3 is TGTGCCAGCAGCTCAGGGGGCGCTTGGACTGAAGCTTTCTTT. Its translation: CASSSGGAWTEAFF.

The chain combines TRBV9 with TRBJ2-7; 7 positions agree with TRBD1. Germline-derived CDR1 and CDR2 are SGDLS and YYNGEE. The CDR3 has 15 residues. Germline trimming cut 0 bases from V and 2 bases from J; bases unmatched to any gene: 5. CDR3 sequence (DNA): TGTGCCAGCAGCGTAGGGACAGGAGGCGCCTACGAGCAGTACTTC. Its protein is CASSVGTGGAYEQYF. Supplemented by reference TRBV9 and TRBJ2-7, the full variable domain reads DSGVTQTPKHLITATGQRVTLRCSPRSGDLSVYWYQQSLDQGLQFLIQYYNGEERAKGNILERFSAQQFPDLHSELNLSSLELGDSALYFCASSVGTGGAYEQYFGPGTRLTVT.

This sequence joins TRBV27 and TRBJ2-7, with D possibly matching TRBD1 (7 bases). From germline, CDR1 is MNHEY and CDR2 SMNVEV (reference sequence). This CDR3 spans 15 amino acids. With 0 bases removed from V and 6 bases from J, the gap between germline ends came to 15 bases. CDR3: CASSLSTYRGGEQYF. CDR3 DNA: TGTGCCAGCAGTTTATCGACGTACAGGGGAGGCGAGCAGTACTTC.

Regarding this clone: Within the sample, other DNA sequences also encode this same CDR3. CDR3: CASSLGPNTEAFF. The CDR3 DNA follows: TGTGCCAGCTCGTTAGGTCCGAACACTGAAGCTTTCTTT. This rearrangement joins TRBV5-6 to TRBJ1-1; D gene unclear. Germline assignment: CDR1 SGHDT and CDR2 YYEEEE. Trimming shortened V by 7 bases and J by 1 base, and 11 bases separated the two germline ends. The CDR3 sequence is 13 residues long.

The J gene is TRBJ1-5, the V gene TRBV19; D is unresolved. V lost 7 bases, J lost 3 bases, and 16 bases lay in between. CDR1 and CDR2 (germline): LNHDA, SQIVND (reference sequence). The CDR3 consists of 15 residues. DNA of the CDR3: TGTGCCAGTAATGAGGTTGGCAGCTACAATCAGCCCCAGCATTTT. Protein product: CASNEVGSYNQPQHF.

The chain employs TRBV7-8 and TRBJ1-1; 7 bases align to TRBD1. J was trimmed by 5 bases and V by 5 bases; bases with no gene match: 11. In germline, CDR1 is SGHVS, CDR2 FQNEAQ. This CDR3 spans 15 amino acids. CDR3 in amino acids: CASSVHRGLSTEAFF. As DNA, the CDR3 is TGTGCCAGCAGCGTACACAGGGGTCTGTCTACTGAAGCTTTCTTT.

The V gene is TRBV28, the J gene TRBJ1-1; 7 positions agree with TRBD1. V gave up 5 bases and J gave up 3 bases; unmatched junction bases: 6. Germline V gene sequence: CDR1 MDHEN, CDR2 SYDVKM. This CDR3 contains 14 residues. The CDR3 sequence: CASSQQGPYTEAFF. The DNA of the CDR3 is TGTGCCAGCAGTCAACAGGGGCCATACACTGAAGCTTTCTTT.